Reported below is one T cell receptor beta chain. Its antigen is still unknown. The data originate from a study of cytomegalovirus exposure and HLA in healthy donors. Losses at the gene ends were 6 bases for V and 12 bases for J; bases not matched to a gene: 8. The CDR3 has 12 residues. Germline loops: CDR1 LNHDA, CDR2 SQIVND (reference sequence). Primers: 60 Vbeta forward and 13 Jbeta reverse. Repertoires were generated with immunoSEQ multiplex PCR, while TCRdb's copy carries only in-frame clones and drops some. The sample includes about 160,000 clones, 80% to 85% of them seen just once. General study results and limits: Later, an analysis found that common viral pathogens appeared to be linked with several of the most significant clusters. The authors considered a cluster of highly shared sequence variants likely to be a sequencing artifact. Later analysis showed TCR association rates varying by HLA locus, highest for DRB1 and lowest for HLA-C.

The sample taken for sequencing was PBMCs. The TCR originated in a man aged 18 to 29 in good health and CMV-seronegative. The gene calls are TRBV19 and TRBJ2-7, with 10 bases lining up with TRBD1. The CDR3 DNA is TGTGCCAGTAGGTCGACAGGGGGCCTTCTGTACTTC. This gives the protein CASRSTGGLLYF.